Shown below are 15 T cell receptor beta chains from a single sample sequenced in a study of blood T cell repertoires in COVID-19. Method: immunoSEQ multiplex PCR; TCRdb's copy keeps in-frame clones and lacks some. The table has under 150,000 clones, around four fifths seen once. Specimen: peripheral blood. The receptors were gathered from a human donor in a cohort sampled during active COVID-19.

The chain carries TRBV11-3 and TRBJ1-4, with D possibly being TRBD1 (5 bases). Germline V gene lookup returns CDR1 SGHNT and CDR2 YENEEA. CDR3 size: 14 residues. Trimming removed 5 bases from V and 5 bases from J, with 12 bases in between. The CDR3 coding sequence is TGTGCCAGCAGCCCGGGACTGGGCAATGAAAAACTGTTTTTT. Protein sequence: CASSPGLGNEKLFF.

The chain is built from TRBV2 and TRBJ2-2; D not resolved. CDR3 size: 14 residues. With 4 bases removed from V and 3 bases from J, the gap between germline ends came to 9 bases. Per germline, CDR1 SNHLY and CDR2 FYNNEI. The DNA of the CDR3 is TGTGCCAGCAGTGGGGCGTGGGACACCGGGGAGCTGTTTTTT. It translates to CASSGAWDTGELFF.

The chain uses TRBV7-9 and TRBJ1-2, with no clear D. CDR3 size: 15 residues. Trimming stripped 3 bases from V and 5 bases from J, with 16 bases between. Germline lookup yields CDR1 SEHNR and CDR2 FQNEAQ (reference sequence). CDR3 nucleotide sequence: TGTGCCAGCAGCTTCCCGGTACGGGGATTATATGGCTACACCTTC. Translated, it gives CASSFPVRGLYGYTF.

The CDR3 loop is CSVEEGQGAFGYTF. The CDR3 DNA follows: TGCAGCGTTGAAGAAGGCCAGGGGGCTTTCGGCTACACCTTC. The chain uses TRBV29-1 and TRBJ1-2; TRBD1 aligns across 8 bases. The CDR3 runs 14 residues. Germline V CDR1 and CDR2: SQVTM, ANQGSEA. Losses at the gene ends were 0 bases for V and 8 bases for J; bases not matched to a gene: 8.

The chain joins TRBV5-5 to TRBJ2-3, with 8 bases lining up with TRBD2. CDR1 and CDR2 (germline): SGHKS, YYEKEE (reference sequence). The CDR3 is 17 residues long. V shed 0 bases, J shed 5 bases, and the junction held 11 bases outside the gene matches. This CDR3 is CASSLAVLAGILDTQYF. CDR3 DNA: TGTGCCAGCAGCTTGGCCGTATTAGCGGGGATCTTAGATACGCAGTATTTT.

The V call is TRBV6-2 or TRBV6-3, the J call TRBJ2-7; TRBD1 agrees at 8 bases. The V segment lost 2 bases and the J segment 3 bases; nucleotides outside the gene matches: 12. CDR1 and CDR2 (germline): MNHEY, SVGEGT. This CDR3 region has 17 residues. CDR3 DNA: TGTGCCAGCAGTTACCCTCTATTCAGGACAGGGAACTACGAGCAGTACTTC. Its translation: CASSYPLFRTGNYEQYF.

V gene TRBV28 combines with J gene TRBJ1-1, with D possibly being TRBD1 (6 bases). This CDR3 is built from 16 residues. Germline values: CDR1 MDHEN, CDR2 SYDVKM. V lost 6 bases and J 0 bases, leaving 17 bases between the germline ends. The CDR3 reads CASSPSLGAMNTEAFF. CDR3 sequence (DNA): TGTGCCAGCAGCCCTAGCCTGGGGGCTATGAACACTGAAGCTTTCTTT.

The CDR3 DNA is TGCGCCAGCAGCCAAGATTGGACGGGGTTGAACACTGAAGCTTTCTTT. Amino acid sequence: CASSQDWTGLNTEAFF. The V gene is TRBV4-3, the J gene TRBJ1-1; D not certain. The CDR3 has 16 amino acids. Trimming took 0 bases from V and 0 from J, leaving 11 bases between them. CDR1 is LGHNA and CDR2 is YSLEER in the germline V gene.

This chain uses TRBV2 with TRBJ2-2; 10 bases map to TRBD2. In germline, CDR1 is SNHLY, CDR2 FYNNEI. The CDR3 is 16 amino acids. J was trimmed by 0 bases and V by 6 bases; bases with no gene match: 4. The CDR3 protein is CASSQLAGTNTGELFF. CDR3 nucleotides: TGTGCCAGCAGCCAACTAGCGGGGACGAACACCGGGGAGCTGTTTTTT.

The rearrangement joins TRBV7-3 to TRBJ2-7, with TRBD2 matching over 11 bases. This CDR3 has 15 residues. CDR1 is SGHTA and CDR2 is FQGTGA in the germline V gene. V was clipped by 5 bases and J by 5 bases; unmatched bases: 8. Here the CDR3 reads CASSPSSGGSHEQYF. CDR3 DNA: TGTGCCAGCAGCCCCTCTAGCGGGGGGAGCCACGAGCAGTACTTC.

The DNA of the CDR3 is TGTGCCAGCAACTCGGGACAGGGGGAGTACGAGCAGTACTTC. It yields the protein CASNSGQGEYEQYF. The chain carries TRBV9 and TRBJ2-7, with TRBD1 matching 11 bases. This CDR3 is built from 14 residues. The germline V gene encodes CDR1 SGDLS and CDR2 YYNGEE. V shed 6 bases and J 4 bases; nucleotides not matched to a gene: 6.

This clone was observed once. The gene calls are TRBV7-6 and TRBJ1-6; unclear D gene. The CDR3 covers 14 residues. V shed 6 bases and J shed 7 bases, with 13 bases lying between them. The V gene's germline CDR1 is SGHVS and CDR2 FNYEAQ. The chain's CDR3 is CASRDLLQNSPLHF. Written as DNA, the CDR3 is TGTGCCAGCAGGGACTTACTTCAAAATTCACCCCTCCACTTT.

A remark on this clone: The same CDR3 arises from other DNA sequences in this sample as well. The chain couples TRBV6-5 to TRBJ1-1; maybe TRBD1 (5 bases). V gave up 6 bases and J gave up 2 bases, with 13 bases separating them. CDR1 and CDR2 (germline): MNHEY, SVGAGI. The CDR3 length is 14 residues. CDR3 DNA sequence: TGTGCCAGCAGGGAGGGGTTGGGAAACACTGAAGCTTTCTTT. It is translated as CASREGLGNTEAFF.

The V and J genes are TRBV5-1 and TRBJ1-3, with D possibly being TRBD1 (6 bases). Deletions cut 4 bases from V and 2 bases from J, with 16 bases between. Germline V gene lookup returns CDR1 SGHRS and CDR2 YFSETQ. CDR3 length: 16 amino acids. The CDR3 spells CASSTGDTRTGNTIYF. CDR3 DNA sequence: TGCGCCAGCAGCACCGGGGACACCCGCACTGGAAACACCATATATTTT.

The rearrangement joins TRBV4-2 to TRBJ2-7; weak D call: TRBD1 (7 bases). V was shortened by 0 bases and J by 7 bases, with 19 bases between the two germline ends. CDR1 and CDR2 from the germline V gene are LGHNA and YNFKEQ. This CDR3 region has 16 residues. The CDR3 spells CASSQDRSQGGREQYF. CDR3 bases: TGTGCCAGCAGCCAAGATCGGAGCCAGGGGGGAAGGGAGCAGTACTTC.